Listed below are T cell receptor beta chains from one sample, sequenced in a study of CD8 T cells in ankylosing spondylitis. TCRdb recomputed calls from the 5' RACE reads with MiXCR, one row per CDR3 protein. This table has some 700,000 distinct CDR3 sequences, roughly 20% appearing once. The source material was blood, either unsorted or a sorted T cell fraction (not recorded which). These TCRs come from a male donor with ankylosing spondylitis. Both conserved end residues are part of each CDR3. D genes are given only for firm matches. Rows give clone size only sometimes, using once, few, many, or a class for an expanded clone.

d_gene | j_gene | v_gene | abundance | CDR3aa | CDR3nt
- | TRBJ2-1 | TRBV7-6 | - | CASRPLTGTSGDEQFF | TGTGCCAGCAGACCTCTAACCGGGACATCGGGCGATGAGCAGTTCTTC
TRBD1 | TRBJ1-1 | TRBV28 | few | CASRRQGGTTEAFF | TGTGCCAGCAGGCGACAGGGGGGGACCACTGAAGCTTTCTTT
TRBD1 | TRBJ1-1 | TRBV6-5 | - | CASSNRGNTEAFF | TGTGCCAGCAGTAACAGGGGGAACACTGAAGCTTTCTTT
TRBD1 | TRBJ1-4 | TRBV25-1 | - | CASSGGKTGVEKLFF | TGTGCCAGCAGTGGAGGAAAAACAGGGGTTGAAAAACTGTTTTTT
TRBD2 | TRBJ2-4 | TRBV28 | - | CASNLSGGKNIQYF | TGTGCCAGCAACCTTAGCGGGGGGAAAAACATTCAGTACTTC
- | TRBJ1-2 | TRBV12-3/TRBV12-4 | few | CASTLGAPNGYTF | TGTGCCAGCACCTTGGGAGCGCCGAATGGCTACACCTTC
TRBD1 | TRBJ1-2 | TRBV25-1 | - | CASSNRDRFYGYTF | TGTGCCAGCAGTAACCGGGACAGATTCTATGGCTACACCTTC
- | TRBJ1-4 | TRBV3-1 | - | CASSLAGSLGKLFF | TGTGCCAGCAGTTTAGCCGGGTCTTTGGGTAAACTGTTTTTT
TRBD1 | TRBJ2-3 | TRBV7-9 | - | CASSLTGARTDTQYF | TGTGCCAGCAGCTTAACAGGGGCACGCACAGATACGCAGTATTTT
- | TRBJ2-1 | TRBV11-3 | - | CASSLVGAYNEQFF | TGTGCCAGCAGCTTAGTAGGGGCCTACAATGAGCAGTTCTTC